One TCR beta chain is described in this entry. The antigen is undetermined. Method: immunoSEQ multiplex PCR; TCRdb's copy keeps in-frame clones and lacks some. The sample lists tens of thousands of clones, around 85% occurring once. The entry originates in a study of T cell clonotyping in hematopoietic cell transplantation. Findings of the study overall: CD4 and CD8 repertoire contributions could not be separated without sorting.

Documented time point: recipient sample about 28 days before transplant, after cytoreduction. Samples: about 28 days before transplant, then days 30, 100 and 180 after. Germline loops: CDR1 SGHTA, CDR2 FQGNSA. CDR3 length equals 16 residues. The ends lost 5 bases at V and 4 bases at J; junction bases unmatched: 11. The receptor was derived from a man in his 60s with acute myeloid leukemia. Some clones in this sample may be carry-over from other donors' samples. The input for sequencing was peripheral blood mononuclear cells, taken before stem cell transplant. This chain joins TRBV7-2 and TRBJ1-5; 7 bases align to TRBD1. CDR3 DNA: TGTGCCAGCAGCCCACGGAAGACAGGGAAGAATCAGCCCCAGCATTTT. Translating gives CASSPRKTGKNQPQHF.